This TCR beta chain came from a study of blood T cell repertoires in COVID-19. As for the study in general: The origin of the acute and convalescent COVID-19 samples was the United States, Italy and Spain.

In the original workflow: Reference gene primer amplification gave nucleated cell count estimates. Profiling relied on immunoSEQ multiplex PCR, and the TCRdb table lists in-frame clones only, not all of them. V, J and clone size derive from that table, while D and trimming were established from the DNA sequence. The sample records fewer than 130,000 clones, 69% being singletons. Germline lookup yields CDR1 SGHNT and CDR2 YENEEA. The V segment lost 4 bases and the J segment 8 bases; nucleotides outside the gene matches: 8. The CDR3 consists of 16 residues. The sequence came from a man older than 75 with acute or convalescent COVID-19. The sample was peripheral blood. This chain joins TRBV11-3 and TRBJ2-1, with TRBD2 matching 13 bases. CDR3 bases: TGTGCCAGCAGCTCCACTAGCGGGAGGGTGGCAGATGAGCAGTTCTTC. Its protein product is CASSSTSGRVADEQFF.